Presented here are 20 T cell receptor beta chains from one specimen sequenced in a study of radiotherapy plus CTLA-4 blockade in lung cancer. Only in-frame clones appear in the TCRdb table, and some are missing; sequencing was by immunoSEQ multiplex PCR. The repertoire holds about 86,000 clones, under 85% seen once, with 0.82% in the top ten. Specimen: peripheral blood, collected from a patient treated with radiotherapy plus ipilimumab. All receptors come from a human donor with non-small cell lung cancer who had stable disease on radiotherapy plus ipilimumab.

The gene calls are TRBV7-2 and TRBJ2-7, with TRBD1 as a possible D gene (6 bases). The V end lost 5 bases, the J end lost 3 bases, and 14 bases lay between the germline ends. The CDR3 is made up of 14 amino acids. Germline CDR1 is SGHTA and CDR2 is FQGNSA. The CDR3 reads CASSRDMGSYEQYF. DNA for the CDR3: TGTGCCAGCAGCCGGGACATGGGTAGCTACGAGCAGTACTTC.

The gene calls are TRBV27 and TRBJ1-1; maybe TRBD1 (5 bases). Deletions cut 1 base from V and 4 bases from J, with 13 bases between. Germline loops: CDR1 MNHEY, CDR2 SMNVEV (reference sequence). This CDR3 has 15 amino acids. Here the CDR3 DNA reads TGTGCCAGCAGTTTATATGGGGGAGTGGGCACTGAAGCTTTCTTT. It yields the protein CASSLYGGVGTEAFF.

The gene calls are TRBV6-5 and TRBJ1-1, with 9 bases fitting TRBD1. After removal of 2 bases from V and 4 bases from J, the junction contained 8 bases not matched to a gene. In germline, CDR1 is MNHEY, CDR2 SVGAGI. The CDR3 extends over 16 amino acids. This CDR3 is CASSYPTGGRVTEAFF. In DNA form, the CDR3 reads TGTGCCAGCAGTTACCCTACAGGGGGCAGGGTCACTGAAGCTTTCTTT.

CDR3 nucleotides: TGTGCCAGCAGCTTGATCCCGGGGGAGCAGTTCTTC. As protein: CASSLIPGEQFF. The chain links TRBV5-5 to TRBJ2-1; a possible D gene is TRBD2 (5 bases). The CDR3 is made up of 12 amino acids. V dropped 1 base and J dropped 10 bases, with 9 bases sitting between them. Germline CDR1 reads SGHKS; CDR2 reads YYEKEE (reference sequence).

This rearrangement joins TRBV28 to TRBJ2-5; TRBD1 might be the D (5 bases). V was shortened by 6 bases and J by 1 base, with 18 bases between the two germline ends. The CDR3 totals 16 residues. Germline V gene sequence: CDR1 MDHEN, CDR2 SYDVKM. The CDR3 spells CASSRGARRPQETQYF. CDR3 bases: TGTGCCAGCAGCCGTGGGGCGCGAAGGCCCCAAGAGACCCAGTACTTC.

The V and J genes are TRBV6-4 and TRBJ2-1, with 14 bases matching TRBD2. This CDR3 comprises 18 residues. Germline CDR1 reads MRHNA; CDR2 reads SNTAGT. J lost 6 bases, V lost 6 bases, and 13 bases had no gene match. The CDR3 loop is CASSTTSGRAPGGNEQFF. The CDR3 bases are TGTGCCAGCAGCACGACTAGCGGGAGGGCCCCGGGGGGCAATGAGCAGTTCTTC.

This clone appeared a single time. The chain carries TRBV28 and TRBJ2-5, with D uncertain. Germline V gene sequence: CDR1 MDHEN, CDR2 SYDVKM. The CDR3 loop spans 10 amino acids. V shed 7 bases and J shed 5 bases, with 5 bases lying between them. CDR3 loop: CASIGETQYF. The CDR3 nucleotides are TGTGCCAGCATCGGGGAGACCCAGTACTTC.

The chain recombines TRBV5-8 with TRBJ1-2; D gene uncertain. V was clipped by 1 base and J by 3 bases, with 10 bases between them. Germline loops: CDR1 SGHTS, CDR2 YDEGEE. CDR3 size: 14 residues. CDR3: CASSLFIGHYGYTF. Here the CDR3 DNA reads TGTGCCAGCAGCTTGTTTATAGGACACTATGGCTACACCTTC.

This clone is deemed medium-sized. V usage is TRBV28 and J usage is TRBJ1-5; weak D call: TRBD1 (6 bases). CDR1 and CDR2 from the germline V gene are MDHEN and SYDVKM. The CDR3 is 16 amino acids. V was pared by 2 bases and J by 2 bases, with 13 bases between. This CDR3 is CASSLRGQGGNQPQHF. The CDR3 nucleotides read TGTGCCAGCAGTTTACGGGGGCAGGGAGGCAATCAGCCCCAGCATTTT.

The CDR3 reads CAISVRGRETQYF. CDR3 bases: TGTGCCATCAGTGTTCGGGGCAGGGAGACCCAGTACTTC. This sequence joins TRBV10-3 and TRBJ2-5; D is tentatively TRBD1 or TRBD2 (5 bases each). CDR3 length equals 13 residues. V shed 4 bases and J shed 5 bases, with 11 bases lying between them. The germline CDR1 and CDR2 sequences are ENHRY and SYGVKD.

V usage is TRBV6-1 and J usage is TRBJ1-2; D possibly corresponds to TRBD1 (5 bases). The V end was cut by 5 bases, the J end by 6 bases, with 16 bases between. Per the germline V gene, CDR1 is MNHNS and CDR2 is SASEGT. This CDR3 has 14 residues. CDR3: CASSPGPHDHGYTF. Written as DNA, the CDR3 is TGTGCCAGCAGTCCGGGACCCCATGACCATGGCTACACCTTC.

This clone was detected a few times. The CDR3 sequence: CASSLGRGYQPQHF. CDR3 DNA: TGTGCCAGCAGCTTAGGAAGGGGTTATCAGCCCCAGCATTTT. This rearrangement joins TRBV5-6 to TRBJ1-5, with D perhaps TRBD1 (5 bases). This CDR3 is built from 14 residues. Deletions cut 2 bases from V and 5 bases from J, with 11 bases between. CDR1 and CDR2 from the germline V gene are SGHDT and YYEEEE.

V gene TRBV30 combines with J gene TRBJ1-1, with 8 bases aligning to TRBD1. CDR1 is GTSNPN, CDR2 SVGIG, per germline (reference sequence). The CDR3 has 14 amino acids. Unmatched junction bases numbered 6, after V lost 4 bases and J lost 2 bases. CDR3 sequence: CAWNPDRVNTEAFF. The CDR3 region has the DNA TGTGCCTGGAACCCGGACAGGGTCAACACTGAAGCTTTCTTT.

As DNA, the CDR3 is TGTGCCAGCAGCTTTGGACGGAGGGGGCATGGCTACACCTTC. Translated: CASSFGRRGHGYTF. This chain joins TRBV5-8 and TRBJ1-2, with 7 nucleotides matching TRBD1. In germline, CDR1 is SGHTS, CDR2 YDEGEE. The CDR3 runs 14 residues. V lost 2 bases to trimming and J lost 6 bases; unmatched junction nucleotides: 7.

The CDR3 region has the DNA TGTGCCAGCAGCTTGCTTTCCCAGGGTGAAAAACTGTTTTTT. Translating gives CASSLLSQGEKLFF. The V call is TRBV7-9, the J call TRBJ1-4; TRBD1 is a possible D gene (5 bases). This CDR3 region has 14 residues. Deletions cut 3 bases from V and 7 bases from J, with 12 bases between. Germline CDR1 SEHNR, CDR2 FQNEAQ (reference sequence).

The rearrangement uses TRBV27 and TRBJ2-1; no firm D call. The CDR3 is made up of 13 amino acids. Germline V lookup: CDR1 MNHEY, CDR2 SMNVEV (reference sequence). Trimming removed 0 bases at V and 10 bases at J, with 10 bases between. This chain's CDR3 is CASSLSGRAEQFF. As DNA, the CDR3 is TGTGCCAGCAGTTTATCGGGCCGGGCGGAGCAGTTCTTC.

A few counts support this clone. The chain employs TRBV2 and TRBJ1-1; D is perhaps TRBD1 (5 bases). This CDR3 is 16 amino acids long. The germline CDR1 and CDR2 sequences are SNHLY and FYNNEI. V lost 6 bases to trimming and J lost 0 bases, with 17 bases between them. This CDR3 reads CASSALGRELNTEAFF. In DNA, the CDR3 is TGTGCCAGCAGCGCCTTGGGCAGGGAGTTGAACACTGAAGCTTTCTTT.

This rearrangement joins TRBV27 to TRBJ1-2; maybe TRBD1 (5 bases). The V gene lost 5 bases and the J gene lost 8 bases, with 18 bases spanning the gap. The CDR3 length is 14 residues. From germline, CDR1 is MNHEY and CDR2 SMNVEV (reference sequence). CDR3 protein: CASSQRIEGWGYTF. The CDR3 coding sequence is TGTGCCAGCAGTCAAAGGATAGAGGGGTGGGGCTACACCTTC.

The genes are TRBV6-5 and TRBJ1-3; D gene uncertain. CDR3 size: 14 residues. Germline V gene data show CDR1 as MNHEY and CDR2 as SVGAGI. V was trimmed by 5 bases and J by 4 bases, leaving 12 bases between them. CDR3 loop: CASSESGRGNTIYF. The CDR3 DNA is TGTGCCAGCAGTGAATCGGGCAGAGGAAACACCATATATTTT.

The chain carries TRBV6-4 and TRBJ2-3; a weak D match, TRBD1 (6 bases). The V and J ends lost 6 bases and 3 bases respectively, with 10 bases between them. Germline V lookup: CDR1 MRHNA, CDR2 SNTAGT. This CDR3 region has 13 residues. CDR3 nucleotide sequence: TGTGCCAGCAGCCGCCAGGGGACAGATACGCAGTATTTT. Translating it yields CASSRQGTDTQYF.